The rows below give T cell receptor beta chains drawn from one sample of a study of radiation and T cells in renal cell carcinoma. This table comes from immunoSEQ multiplex PCR, and its TCRdb copy is limited to in-frame clones, with some not included. The profile shows 15,000 to 20,000 clones, around 55% of them singletons. The sample here was tumor tissue, taken from a patient whose treatment included radiotherapy and nephrectomy. These receptors were collected from a man between 50 and 59 years old with renal cell carcinoma. Both conserved end residues are part of each CDR3. A D gene is named only where the DNA matches it firmly. The listing skips clone size in some rows; elsewhere it reads once, few, many or a size class.

J | V | D | size | CDR3 | DNA
TRBJ2-1 | TRBV19 | NA | NA | CASSISRRVNEQFF | TGTGCCAGTAGTATATCTAGAAGGGTAAATGAGCAGTTCTTC
TRBJ2-1 | TRBV18 | TRBD2 | few | CASSPASSGSLGEQFF | TGTGCCAGCTCACCAGCGTCTAGCGGTAGCTTGGGTGAGCAGTTCTTC
TRBJ2-1 | TRBV13 | NA | NA | CASSLCGEQGSGGVPGYNEQFF | TGTGCCAGCAGCTTATGTGGGGAACAGGGGTCGGGGGGCGTCCCAGGGTACAATGAGCAGTTCTTC
TRBJ1-4 | TRBV7-2 | NA | NA | CASSLQVREKLFF | TGTGCCAGCAGCTTACAGGTCCGGGAAAAACTGTTTTTT
TRBJ2-1 | TRBV7-2 | NA | NA | CASSLAGGGGSERFF | TGTGCCAGCAGCTTAGCGGGTGGAGGGGGGTCGGAGCGGTTCTTC
TRBJ2-2 | TRBV2 | TRBD1 | medium-sized | CASSEGQGAFGELFF | TGTGCCAGCAGTGAGGGACAGGGGGCATTCGGGGAGCTGTTTTTT
TRBJ2-5 | TRBV9 | TRBD1 | few | CASSGGQGERQETQYF | TGTGCCAGCAGCGGCGGACAGGGGGAGAGGCAAGAGACCCAGTACTTC
TRBJ2-7 | TRBV9 | TRBD1 | NA | CASSVDLGGWYEQYF | TGTGCCAGCAGCGTAGATTTAGGGGGCTGGTACGAGCAGTACTTC
TRBJ2-7 | TRBV4-3 | NA | few | CASSHPSAGIAYEQYF | TGCGCCAGCAGCCACCCTTCGGCAGGGATCGCCTACGAGCAGTACTTC
TRBJ2-6 | TRBV27 | TRBD1 | NA | CASSLKFSGDRGRGANVLTF | TGTGCCAGCAGTTTAAAGTTCTCGGGTGACAGGGGGCGTGGGGCCAACGTCCTGACTTTC
TRBJ2-5 | TRBV30 | TRBD2 | NA | CAWSEASGGAQETQYF | TGTGCCTGGAGTGAGGCTAGCGGGGGGGCTCAAGAGACCCAGTACTTC
TRBJ2-2 | TRBV5-1 | NA | NA | CASSWAGQGHTGELFF | TGCGCCAGCAGCTGGGCTGGTCAGGGTCACACCGGGGAGCTGTTTTTT
TRBJ1-1 | TRBV11-1 | NA | NA | CASSSGLNTEAFF | TGTGCCAGCAGCTCGGGCCTGAACACTGAAGCTTTCTTT
TRBJ1-6 | TRBV2 | TRBD1 | NA | CASSALGGQGGSPLHF | TGTGCCAGCAGTGCCCTGGGAGGACAGGGTGGGTCACCCCTCCACTTT
TRBJ1-1 | TRBV18 | NA | NA | CASSPGQTTNTEAFF | TGTGCCAGCTCACCAGGCCAGACTACGAACACTGAAGCTTTCTTT
TRBJ2-5 | TRBV10-3 | NA | few | CAISERVGNQETQYF | TGTGCCATCAGTGAAAGAGTGGGGAACCAAGAGACCCAGTACTTC
TRBJ2-2 | TRBV27 | NA | few | CASSLSPGVDTGELFF | TGTGCCAGCAGTTTATCTCCGGGAGTCGACACCGGGGAGCTGTTTTTT
TRBJ2-2 | TRBV5-1 | TRBD2 | NA | CASSLASGGPNTGELFF | TGCGCCAGCAGCTTGGCTAGCGGGGGCCCAAACACCGGGGAGCTGTTTTTT
TRBJ1-1 | TRBV18 | NA | NA | CASSPSGGWNTEAFF | TGTGCCAGCTCACCCTCTGGGGGATGGAACACTGAAGCTTTCTTT
TRBJ1-1 | TRBV15 | NA | NA | CATSRDEAFAEAFF | TGTGCCACCAGCAGAGATGAAGCGTTCGCTGAAGCTTTCTTT
TRBJ2-3 | TRBV6-4 | NA | NA | CASSDLTGTGSDTQYF | TGTGCCAGCAGTGACTTAACAGGGACTGGGTCAGATACGCAGTATTTT
TRBJ1-2 | TRBV30 | NA | NA | CASAVIYGYTF | TGTGCCTCCGCGGTCATCTATGGCTACACCTTC
TRBJ1-5 | TRBV2 | NA | few | CASSGTAQPQHF | TGTGCCAGCAGTGGGACAGCTCAGCCCCAGCATTTT
TRBJ2-7 | TRBV21-1 | NA | NA | CAISYEQYF | TGTGCCATCTCCTACGAGCAGTACTTC
TRBJ2-1 | TRBV9 | NA | NA | CASSSGGLLAGEQFF | TGTGCCAGCAGCTCTGGGGGGCTGCTGGCGGGTGAGCAGTTCTTC
TRBJ2-3 | TRBV21-1 | NA | few | CARPRQGNTDTQYF | TGTGCCAGGCCGAGACAGGGAAACACAGATACGCAGTATTTT
TRBJ1-1 | TRBV5-1 | TRBD1 | once | CASSYRGGNTEAFF | TGCGCCAGCAGCTACAGGGGCGGGAACACTGAAGCTTTCTTT
TRBJ2-2 | TRBV7-2 | TRBD1 | NA | CASSSPGQGTTGELFF | TGTGCCAGCAGCTCCCCGGGACAGGGCACCACCGGGGAGCTGTTTTTT
TRBJ1-4 | TRBV6-6 | NA | few | CASSYRGNEKLFF | TGTGCCAGCAGTTACAGGGGAAATGAAAAACTGTTTTTT
TRBJ2-3 | TRBV4-1 | TRBD2 | NA | CASSQPLREGTDTQYF | TGCGCCAGCAGCCAACCCCTGCGGGAGGGCACAGATACGCAGTATTTT
TRBJ2-2 | TRBV9 | NA | NA | CASSKGPDTGELFF | TGTGCCAGCAGCAAGGGGCCAGACACCGGGGAGCTGTTTTTT
TRBJ2-7 | TRBV15 | NA | once | CATSRDQYPLGEQYF | TGTGCCACCAGCAGAGACCAATACCCCTTGGGCGAGCAGTACTTC
TRBJ1-1 | TRBV6-6 | NA | few | CASSYLTDSNTEAFF | TGTGCCAGCAGTTACCTGACAGATTCGAACACTGAAGCTTTCTTT
TRBJ1-5 | TRBV12-5 | NA | few | CASGTTGQSSNQPQHF | TGTGCTAGTGGCACAACCGGACAGAGTAGCAATCAGCCCCAGCATTTT
TRBJ2-3 | TRBV11-2 | TRBD2 | NA | CASSLDASGTVDTQYF | TGTGCCAGCAGCTTAGACGCTAGCGGGACCGTAGATACGCAGTATTTT
TRBJ2-1 | TRBV4-1 | NA | NA | CASSQGLGRDNEQFF | TGCGCCAGCAGCCAAGGTCTAGGCCGGGACAATGAGCAGTTCTTC
TRBJ2-5 | TRBV29-1 | NA | NA | CSASAGNQETQYF | TGCAGCGCTAGTGCGGGTAACCAGGAGACCCAGTACTTC
TRBJ1-1 | TRBV2 | NA | NA | CASSWTDHNTEAFF | TGTGCCAGCAGTTGGACAGACCACAACACTGAAGCTTTCTTT
TRBJ2-5 | TRBV5-4 | TRBD1 | NA | CASSLGGQVGETQYF | TGTGCCAGCAGCTTGGGGGGACAGGTAGGAGAGACCCAGTACTTC
TRBJ2-5 | TRBV19 | NA | NA | CASSKGQSYQETQYF | TGTGCCAGTAGTAAGGGTCAGAGTTACCAAGAGACCCAGTACTTC